The T cell receptor beta chain described here comes from a study of a mutant IDH1 vaccine in newly diagnosed glioma. Study in general: Most patients had radiochemotherapy with temozolomide before enrollment; others had one alone.

In regard to this clone: Its matching antigen is unknown.

TCRdb's table, derived via immunoSEQ multiplex PCR, lists solely in-frame clones and lacks some. The data hold tens of thousands of clones, with roughly four fifths observed a single time. Trimming removed 7 bases at V and 7 bases at J, with 12 bases between. Germline CDR1 is SGHRS and CDR2 is YFSETQ. CDR3 length: 12 residues. The time point was: week 47, end of study. The content of each vaccine dose was 300 ug of mutant IDH1 20-mer peptide, and topical imiquimod accompanied it. Donor tumors were new WHO grade 3 or 4 IDH1-mutant, ATRX-lost astrocytomas. Study outcomes and limitations: Pseudoprogression appeared unlinked to shifts in leading peripheral T cell clonotypes.

This chain links TRBV5-1 with TRBJ2-1; unclear D gene. This sample comprised PBMCs, obtained from a glioma patient whose treatment included an IDH1 peptide vaccine. This TCR was recovered from a man between 25 and 39 years old with glioma. The CDR3 spells CASSRISNEQFF. In DNA, the CDR3 is TGCGCCAGCTCCCGAATCAGTAATGAGCAGTTCTTC.